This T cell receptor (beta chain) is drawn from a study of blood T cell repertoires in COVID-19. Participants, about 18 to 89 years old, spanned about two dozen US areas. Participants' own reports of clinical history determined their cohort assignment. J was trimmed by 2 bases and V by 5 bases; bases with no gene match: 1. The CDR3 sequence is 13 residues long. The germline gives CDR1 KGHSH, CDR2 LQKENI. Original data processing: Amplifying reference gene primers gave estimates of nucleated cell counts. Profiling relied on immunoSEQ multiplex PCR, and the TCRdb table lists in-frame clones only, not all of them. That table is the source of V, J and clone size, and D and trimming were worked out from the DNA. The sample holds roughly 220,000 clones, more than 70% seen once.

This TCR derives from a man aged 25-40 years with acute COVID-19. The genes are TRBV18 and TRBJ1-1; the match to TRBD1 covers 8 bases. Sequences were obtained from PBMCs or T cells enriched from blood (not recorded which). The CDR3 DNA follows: TGTGCCAGCTCAGACAGGGGTAACACTGAAGCTTTCTTT. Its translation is CASSDRGNTEAFF.